This T cell receptor (beta chain) emerged from a study of STAT5B mutations in CD4+ large granular lymphocyte leukemia. Libraries were prepared by immunoSEQ multiplex PCR; TCRdb keeps only in-frame clonotypes and omits some of them. The sample has 35,000 to 40,000 clones; more than 70% are singletons. The sequencing input was CD4+ T cells from blood buffy coats. The receptor was derived from a human donor in good health.

The DNA of the CDR3 is TGCGCCAGCAGCCAGGCCGGGACGCTCAATCAGCCCCAGCATTTT. Translated, it gives CASSQAGTLNQPQHF. This sequence joins TRBV4-1 and TRBJ1-5; perhaps TRBD1 as D (5 bases). The CDR3 loop spans 15 amino acids. Germline V gene lookup returns CDR1 MGHRA and CDR2 YSYEKL. The germline V and J ends were trimmed by 3 bases and 3 bases, with 12 bases remaining between them.